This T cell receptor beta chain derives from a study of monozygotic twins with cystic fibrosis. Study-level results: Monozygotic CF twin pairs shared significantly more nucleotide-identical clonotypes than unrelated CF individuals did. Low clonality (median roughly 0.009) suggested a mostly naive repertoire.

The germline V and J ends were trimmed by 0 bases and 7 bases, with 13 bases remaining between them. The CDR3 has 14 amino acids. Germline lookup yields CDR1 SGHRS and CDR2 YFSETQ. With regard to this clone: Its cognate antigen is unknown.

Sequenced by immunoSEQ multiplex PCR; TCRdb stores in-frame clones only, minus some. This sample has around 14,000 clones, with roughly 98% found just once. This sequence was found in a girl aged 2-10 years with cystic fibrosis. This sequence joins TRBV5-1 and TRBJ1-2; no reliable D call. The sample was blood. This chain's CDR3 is CASSLEGIWSGYTF. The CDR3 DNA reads TGCGCCAGCAGCTTGGAGGGCATCTGGTCTGGCTACACCTTC. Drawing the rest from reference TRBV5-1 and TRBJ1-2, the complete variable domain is KAGVTQTPRYLIKTRGQQVTLSCSPISGHRSVSWYQQTPGQGLQFLFEYFSETQRNKGNFPGRFSGRQFSNSRSEMNVSTLELGDSALYLCASSLEGIWSGYTFGSGTRLTVV.